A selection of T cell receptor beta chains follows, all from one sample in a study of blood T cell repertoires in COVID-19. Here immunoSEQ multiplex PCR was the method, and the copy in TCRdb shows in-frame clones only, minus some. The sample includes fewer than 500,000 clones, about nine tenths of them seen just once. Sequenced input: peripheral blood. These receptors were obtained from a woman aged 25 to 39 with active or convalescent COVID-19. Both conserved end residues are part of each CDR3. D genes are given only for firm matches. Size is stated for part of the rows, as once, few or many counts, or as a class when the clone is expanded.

CDR3 protein: CASSISLAGGSDEQYF
J gene: TRBJ2-7
clone size: NA
V gene: TRBV19
D gene: TRBD2

CDR3 protein: CASSIQTVTGDLHEQYF
J gene: TRBJ2-7
clone size: NA
V gene: TRBV19
D gene: TRBD1

CDR3 protein: CASTLMLAAHTGELFF
J gene: TRBJ2-2
clone size: NA
V gene: TRBV19
D gene: TRBD2

CDR3 protein: CASSPGRSSYNEQFF
J gene: TRBJ2-1
clone size: NA
V gene: TRBV18
D gene: NA

CDR3 protein: CASSRLAGGPGEQYF
J gene: TRBJ2-7
clone size: NA
V gene: TRBV5-5
D gene: TRBD2

CDR3 protein: CASSQRVNTEAFF
J gene: TRBJ1-1
clone size: NA
V gene: TRBV5-6
D gene: NA

CDR3 protein: CSVARGASGGAATETQYF
J gene: TRBJ2-5
clone size: NA
V gene: TRBV29-1
D gene: TRBD2

CDR3 protein: CASSPGQGLGNIQYF
J gene: TRBJ2-4
clone size: NA
V gene: TRBV7-9
D gene: TRBD1

CDR3 protein: CASSRTGGYSNQPQHF
J gene: TRBJ1-5
clone size: NA
V gene: TRBV19
D gene: TRBD1

CDR3 protein: CASSIRGVEEAFF
J gene: TRBJ1-1
clone size: NA
V gene: TRBV27
D gene: NA

CDR3 protein: CASSQGGLTTTDTQYF
J gene: TRBJ2-3
clone size: once
V gene: TRBV4-1
D gene: NA

CDR3 protein: CASSQVTVAGKRYNEQFF
J gene: TRBJ2-1
clone size: NA
V gene: TRBV4-1
D gene: TRBD2

CDR3 protein: CASSVPGQGGLNYGYTF
J gene: TRBJ1-2
clone size: NA
V gene: TRBV7-8
D gene: TRBD1

CDR3 protein: CASSLVYRDRVNYGYTF
J gene: TRBJ1-2
clone size: few
V gene: TRBV27
D gene: TRBD1

CDR3 protein: CASRFQRATEAFF
J gene: TRBJ1-1
clone size: NA
V gene: TRBV5-1
D gene: NA

CDR3 protein: CSVLTGESYEQYF
J gene: TRBJ2-7
clone size: NA
V gene: TRBV29-1
D gene: TRBD1

CDR3 protein: CASSLTGGISNEQFF
J gene: TRBJ2-1
clone size: NA
V gene: TRBV6-5
D gene: TRBD1

CDR3 protein: CASSLRSGYGYTF
J gene: TRBJ1-2
clone size: few
V gene: TRBV6-6
D gene: NA

CDR3 protein: CASSKFLSRLTYEQYF
J gene: TRBJ2-7
clone size: NA
V gene: TRBV21-1
D gene: NA

CDR3 protein: CAWSVARNQPQHF
J gene: TRBJ1-5
clone size: NA
V gene: TRBV30
D gene: NA

CDR3 protein: CASNGQTTSNQPQHF
J gene: TRBJ1-5
clone size: once
V gene: TRBV6-5
D gene: NA

CDR3 protein: CASSTLAGGNYEQYF
J gene: TRBJ2-7
clone size: NA
V gene: TRBV19
D gene: TRBD2